The sequence of this TCR beta chain was determined in a study of T cells in Graves' hyperthyroidism and ophthalmopathy (dated by TCRdb to about 2019). Notes on the research overall: Peripheral blood samples were taken at the time of initial diagnosis, prior to any treatment. TCR V-J signatures able to tell the groups apart were searched for in a discovery cohort of some 97 patients, of whom roughly 42 had Graves' ophthalmopathy and about 55 had stable Graves' hyperthyroidism. Prospective prediction of ophthalmopathy was tested in an independent validation cohort consisting of 18 to 20 hyperthyroidism patients and over 15 patients who later progressed to ophthalmopathy. The 100 discovery patients were randomly split 7:3 into training and test sets. Thyroid tissue and blood T-cell repertoires from six Graves' hyperthyroidism patients were also compared in the study. After blood sampling, hyperthyroidism patients were treated with methimazole at a starting dose of 30 mg daily, and ophthalmopathy patients were treated with high-dose intravenous methylprednisolone. The paper reports TCR Vbeta CDR3 sequencing of over 120 peripheral blood samples: fewer than 50 ophthalmopathy, about 75 hyperthyroidism and around 17 progressor patients. Overall study outcomes, separate from this receptor: Most expanded thyroid clonotypes (frequency above 0.001) were also detected in blood, a finding suggesting that blood repertoires may reflect thyroid immune responses. Sample size was not statistically predetermined, and investigators were not blinded to group allocation. A 13 V-J signature model separated ophthalmopathy from stable hyperthyroidism, with just over 85% sensitivity and just under 84% specificity in cross-validation and 80%/75% in testing. In validation, progression to ophthalmopathy was predicted by the model with 70.59% sensitivity and around 75% specificity, a median of about 6 months before onset.

The CDR3 has 13 amino acids, counting the end cysteine and phenylalanine. Only the CDR3 portion is preserved as DNA: 39 bases, with reading frame beginning at the first base. The trim is 7 bases for V and 3 bases for J, with a gap of 10 bases between the germline ends. The germline V gene (reference sequence) yields GTSNPN for CDR1 and SVGIG for CDR2. A patient counted as having stable Graves' hyperthyroidism if no progression to ophthalmopathy occurred over 18 months of follow-up. Hyperthyroidism patients were newly diagnosed, with disease duration under 2 months, and aged 18 to 65 years. Patients with uncontrolled infections, other autoimmune diseases, pregnancy or lactation were excluded. Diagnoses relied on clinical symptoms, serum thyroxine and TRAb, thyroid ultrasound and orbital computed tomography. PBMCs were separated from roughly 10 ml of fresh peripheral blood using Ficoll-Paque density gradient centrifugation. Total RNA was extracted using Trizol reagent, and RNA quality was assessed on an Agilent 2100 Bioanalyzer.

Amplification of TCR beta CDR3 regions was carried out from RNA transcripts. The first round of RT-PCR for the TCR CDR3 was performed with the HTBI primer set and the Qiagen OneStep RT-PCR kit. Libraries were constructed in a second round of multiplex PCR, after which size selection and purification were performed. Paired-end sequencing of the libraries was performed with 100 bp reads on an Illumina HiSeq2000. As for how the authors treated the data: Raw data were processed with SOAPnuke, discarding reads with adapters, uncalled bases, mean Phred below 15, or no exact constant-primer or identifier match. COPE v1.2.5 was used to merge the high-quality paired reads, and each unique nucleotide sequence was defined as a clonotype. Clonotypes were aligned to IMGT TRBV, TRBD and TRBJ reference segments using MiTCR v1.1. Analysis was restricted to V-J combinations with a frequency above 0.0001, which covered 99.2% of repertoires. The TCS score was defined as F50 (clonal expansion) divided by E x V (chaos), with BLOSUM62-based TCRdist calculated between CDR3 peptides within each V-J. Welch's t-statistics and random forest reduced just over 500 V-J features to 10 to 15, which were used in a naive Bayes classifier (R e1071). TCRdb took the public reads, trimmed them with fastp at Q25, ran MiXCR for clone calling and kept in-frame beta chains. Records with the same CDR3 protein are collapsed into one entry carrying the most frequent genes and DNA. The V and J calls reflect TCRdb's pipeline rather than the authors' work. This sample gives hundreds of thousands of distinct CDR3 sequences in total; roughly 15% of them show up just once. Around 9.6% of the sample goes to the ten largest clones.

The sample holds many counts of this clonotype. The specificity of this receptor is unknown. Within one base of it there is no much larger clone, and no base qualities were kept. Sequencing was carried out using blood. The sequence was collected from a young woman with Graves' hyperthyroidism. The sequence is built from TRBV30 and TRBJ1-6, with the D gene call left open. DNA sequence: TGTGCCTTAGGCCGACGCTATAATTCACCCCTCCACTTT. Its amino acids are CALGRRYNSPLHF.